This T cell receptor beta chain was recorded in a study of shared clonotypes between healthy human individuals. The germline V gene has CDR1 SNHLY and CDR2 FYNNEI. CDR3 length: 14 amino acids. V was clipped by 5 bases and J by 4 bases; unmatched bases: 3. Naive CD8 cells, CD45RO-negative and positively selected for CCR7, excluded terminally differentiated effector memory CD45RA+ cells. Only one count was recorded for this clone. Profiled with immunoSEQ multiplex PCR; TCRdb holds only in-frame clones, not every one. The sample contains around 1.9 million clones, roughly 91% of which appear only once. The rearrangement joins TRBV2 to TRBJ2-1; 9 bases agree with TRBD2. Sequencing was performed on naive CD8+ T cells from PBMCs. The TCR comes from a man aged 18 to 30 in good health. Some clones in this sample may be carry-over from other donors' samples. As DNA, the CDR3 is TGTGCCAGCAGTTTAGCGGGAGAGTACAATGAGCAGTTCTTC. Its protein is CASSLAGEYNEQFF.